This T cell receptor (beta chain) was documented in a study of beta chain features in type 1 diabetes. Notes on the study in general: The naive, central memory and Treg TCRB repertoires looked more alike in patients than they did in healthy donors.

Every participating donor gave one draw, a heparinised blood sample averaging about 100 mL. All of the sorted populations showed purity greater than 98%. As to this clone: Antigen specificity is unknown. Other DNA sequences from this sample encode an identical CDR3 as well.

The sequenced template was cDNA made from the entire isolated RNA. Profiling relied on immunoSEQ multiplex PCR, and the TCRdb table lists in-frame clones only, not all of them. The sample lists about 320,000 clones, roughly 15% occurring once. V lost 0 bases and J 0 bases, leaving 6 bases between the germline ends. This CDR3 is built from 15 residues. Germline lookup yields CDR1 MNHEY and CDR2 SVGAGI. The TCR was taken from a man aged 25-40 years in good health. Sample: central memory CD4+ T cells from blood. This chain uses TRBV6-5 with TRBJ1-5; D uncertain. DNA for the CDR3: TGTGCCAGCAGTTACTCTCCAAATAGCAATCAGCCCCAGCATTTT. Translating gives CASSYSPNSNQPQHF.